These 12 T cell receptor beta chains share one sample of origin, sequenced in a study of cytomegalovirus exposure and HLA in healthy donors. Generated by immunoSEQ multiplex PCR, the TCRdb table keeps only in-frame clones and is missing some. The sample records about 140,000 clones, less than 90% being singletons. Sequencing was done on a sample of PBMCs. All receptors come from a man aged 18-30 years in good health and CMV-seronegative.

J is TRBJ2-3 and V is TRBV7-9; D remains ambiguous. This CDR3 region has 13 residues. V dropped 3 bases and J dropped 6 bases, with 10 bases sitting between them. Germline V CDR1 and CDR2: SEHNR, FQNEAQ (reference sequence). The CDR3 spells CASSFAPQDTQYF. The CDR3 DNA is TGTGCCAGCAGCTTCGCACCACAGGATACGCAGTATTTT. Full variable domain (outside the CDR3, taken from reference TRBV7-9 and TRBJ2-3): DTGVSQNPRHKITKRGQNVTFRCDPISEHNRLYWYRQTLGQGPEFLTYFQNEAQLEKSRLLSDRFSAERPKGSFSTLEIQRTEQGDSAMYLCASSFAPQDTQYFGPGTRLTVL.

The genes are TRBV19 and TRBJ2-1, with a weak D call TRBD2 (6 bases). Between the trimmed V and J ends, which lost 4 bases and 0 bases, there was a span of 7 bases. Germline V gene lookup returns CDR1 LNHDA and CDR2 SQIVND (reference sequence). The CDR3 is 14 residues long. Here the CDR3 reads CASSREDSYNEQFF. The CDR3 DNA reads as TGTGCCAGTAGTAGGGAGGACTCCTACAATGAGCAGTTCTTC.

V usage is TRBV28 and J usage is TRBJ2-7; the D is unclear. Germline loops: CDR1 MDHEN, CDR2 SYDVKM. The CDR3 extends over 15 amino acids. V was cut by 3 bases and J by 0 bases, with 12 bases left in between. CDR3 sequence (DNA): TGTGCCAGCAGTTTCCCAAGCGCTAGCTCCTACGAGCAGTACTTC. Translating it yields CASSFPSASSYEQYF. The full variable domain, its missing parts supplied by reference TRBV28 and TRBJ2-7, is DVKVTQSSRYLVKRTGEKVFLECVQDMDHENMFWYRQDPGLGLRLIYFSYDVKMKEKGDIPEGYSVSREKKERFSLILESASTNQTSMYLCASSFPSASSYEQYFGPGTRLTVT.

This chain connects TRBV2 to TRBJ2-7, with a tentative D call TRBD2 (5 bases). This CDR3 is built from 13 residues. The germline V gene has CDR1 SNHLY and CDR2 FYNNEI. V lost 5 bases and J 3 bases, leaving 11 bases between the germline ends. CDR3 sequence: CASSPGLYYEQYF. DNA for the CDR3: TGTGCCAGCAGTCCTGGACTCTACTACGAGCAGTACTTC.

The V call is TRBV2, the J call TRBJ2-1, with 8 bases matching TRBD2. The germline V gene encodes CDR1 SNHLY and CDR2 FYNNEI. V dropped 10 bases and J dropped 9; count of bases not matched to a gene: 11. This CDR3 spans 13 amino acids. The CDR3 is CAITRGGRGEQFF. CDR3 sequence (DNA): TGTGCCATAACCCGGGGGGGCCGGGGTGAGCAGTTCTTC.

The chain recombines TRBV5-4 with TRBJ1-4; D perhaps matches TRBD1 (5 bases). Germline V gene lookup returns CDR1 SGHNT and CDR2 YYREEE (reference sequence). The V and J ends lost 4 bases and 4 bases respectively, with 14 bases between them. CDR3 length equals 15 residues. CDR3 loop: CASSGGGRVNEKLFF. CDR3 coding DNA: TGTGCCAGCAGCGGGGGGGGACGGGTTAATGAAAAACTGTTTTTT.

This chain joins TRBV7-7 and TRBJ2-3, with a tentative D call TRBD1 (6 bases). CDR3 length: 15 amino acids. Trimming removed 5 bases at V and 4 bases at J, with 16 bases between. Germline-derived CDR1 and CDR2 are SSHAT and FNYEAQ (reference sequence). The CDR3 region has the DNA TGTGCCAGCAGCCTTCAGGGGCTAAAGGCAGATACGCAGTATTTT. Encoded protein: CASSLQGLKADTQYF.

Worth noting for this clone: A junction end diverges from the germline sequence, so it may reflect a read error. The J gene is TRBJ2-1, the V gene TRBV25-1; 7 nucleotides agree with TRBD2. Germline loops: CDR1 MGHDK, CDR2 SYGVNS. The CDR3 length is 13 residues. The CDR3 region has the DNA TGTGCCGGCAGCGGGACTACCTACAATGAGCAGTTCTTC. This gives the protein CAGSGTTYNEQFF.

The chain combines TRBV5-1 with TRBJ2-7; 9 bases fit TRBD1. Trimming took 4 bases from V and 5 from J; bases not matched to a gene: 7. CDR1 and CDR2 from the germline V gene are SGHRS and YFSETQ. The CDR3 spans 14 residues. The CDR3: CASSDRGAENEQYF. The CDR3 DNA is TGCGCCAGCAGCGACAGGGGGGCAGAGAACGAGCAGTACTTC.

V and J are TRBV7-2 and TRBJ1-2; 7 nucleotides line up with TRBD1. Germline CDR1 is SGHTA and CDR2 is FQGNSA. Trimming at V came to 4 bases and at J to 4 bases, leaving 3 bases not matched to a gene. The CDR3 consists of 13 residues. DNA for the CDR3: TGTGCCAGCAGCTCGGACAGGACCTATGGCTACACCTTC. Amino acid sequence: CASSSDRTYGYTF.

This clone has a handful of counts. This sequence joins TRBV5-4 and TRBJ2-1; 7 positions match TRBD2. Per germline, CDR1 SGHNT and CDR2 YYREEE (reference sequence). The CDR3 extends over 17 amino acids. V was clipped by 4 bases and J by 5 bases; unmatched bases: 15. The CDR3 protein is CASSPFLGLADDNEQFF. CDR3 DNA: TGTGCCAGCAGCCCCTTTTTGGGGCTAGCGGATGACAATGAGCAGTTCTTC.

The chain has TRBV15 and TRBJ2-7; 7 nucleotides agree with TRBD1. CDR1 and CDR2 from the germline V gene are LNHNV and YYDKDF (reference sequence). Trimming cost V 3 bases and J 5 bases; bases outside gene matches: 4. This CDR3 has 13 amino acids. The CDR3, as DNA: TGTGCCACCAGCAGCCTTCAGGGGGACGAGCAGTACTTC. This encodes CATSSLQGDEQYF. Full variable domain (remainder filled in from reference TRBV15 and TRBJ2-7): DAMVIQNPRYQVTQFGKPVTLSCSQTLNHNVMYWYQQKSSQAPKLLFHYYDKDFNNEADTPDNFQSRRPNTSFCFLDIRSPGLGDTAMYLCATSSLQGDEQYFGPGTRLTVT.